These 22 T cell receptor beta chains share one sample of origin, sequenced in a study of blood T cell repertoires in COVID-19. Profiled with immunoSEQ multiplex PCR; TCRdb holds only in-frame clones, not every one. The table records fewer than 75,000 clones, around 87% of them present only once. Sequencing was performed on peripheral blood. These receptors originate from a man aged 50 or older with active COVID-19.

V usage is TRBV4-1 and J usage is TRBJ2-4, with a weak D call TRBD1 (6 bases). Germline V gene sequence: CDR1 MGHRA, CDR2 YSYEKL. V dropped 2 bases and J dropped 2 bases, with 10 bases sitting between them. CDR3 length: 15 residues. CDR3 amino acids: CASSQLGAPKNIQYF. The DNA of the CDR3 is TGCGCCAGCAGCCAACTGGGGGCCCCCAAAAACATTCAGTACTTC.

The chain combines TRBV3-1 (or the pseudogene TRBV3-2) with TRBJ2-2; 8 nucleotides agree with TRBD1. This CDR3 has 14 amino acids. From germline, CDR1 is LGHDT and CDR2 YNNKEL (reference sequence). J gave up 7 bases and V 2 bases, and 3 bases lay outside the gene matches. The CDR3 region has the DNA TGTGCCAGCAGCCAACAGGGGGCGGGCGGGGAGCTGTTTTTT. Its protein is CASSQQGAGGELFF.

The table lists this clone with many counts. The V call is TRBV2, the J call TRBJ2-7, with 15 nucleotides matching TRBD2. This CDR3 is 16 amino acids long. CDR1 is SNHLY, CDR2 FYNNEI, per germline. J was trimmed by 3 bases and V by 9 bases; bases with no gene match: 9. The CDR3 DNA reads as TGTGCCAGGACCGGACTAGCGGGAGGGCCAAGCTACGAGCAGTACTTC. Protein product: CARTGLAGGPSYEQYF. Full variable domain (outside the CDR3, taken from reference TRBV2 and TRBJ2-7): EPEVTQTPSHQVTQMGQEVILRCVPISNHLYFYWYRQILGQKVEFLVSFYNNEISEKSEIFDDQFSVERPDGSNFTLKIRSTKLEDSAMYFCARTGLAGGPSYEQYFGPGTRLTVT.

This clone was recorded only once. This chain uses TRBV6-5 with TRBJ1-6; possibly TRBD1 for D (5 bases). Germline V gene lookup returns CDR1 MNHEY and CDR2 SVGAGI. The CDR3 runs 16 residues. The ends were cut back, 4 bases at V and 7 bases at J, with 17 bases in the middle. The CDR3 nucleotides read TGTGCCAGCAGTTCTTCAGGCGGGACCCCGAATTCACCCCTCCACTTT. As protein: CASSSSGGTPNSPLHF.

This sequence joins TRBV7-2 and TRBJ1-1; maybe TRBD1 (5 bases). This CDR3 contains 14 residues. V was cut by 1 base and J by 3 bases, with 9 bases left in between. CDR1 is SGHTA, CDR2 FQGNSA, per germline. The CDR3 region is CASSLGRDHTEAFF. The CDR3 region has the DNA TGTGCCAGCAGCTTAGGGCGGGACCACACTGAAGCTTTCTTT.

The chain has TRBV6-5 and TRBJ2-7; the match to TRBD1 covers 7 bases. CDR1 and CDR2 from the germline V gene are MNHEY and SVGAGI. The trim removed 11 bases at V and 0 bases at J, leaving 10 bases unmatched. The CDR3 has 14 residues. The CDR3 sequence: CACARDSSSYEQYF. The CDR3 DNA is TGTGCCTGCGCCCGGGACAGTAGCTCCTACGAGCAGTACTTC.

On this clone itself: This sample includes further DNA sequences coding for the same CDR3. The V call is TRBV9, the J call TRBJ2-7; a possible D gene is TRBD1 (5 bases). Germline V gene data show CDR1 as SGDLS and CDR2 as YYNGEE. The V gene lost 3 bases and the J gene lost 4 bases, with 11 bases spanning the gap. The CDR3 is 13 amino acids. CDR3 protein: CASSAQGAYEQYF. In DNA form, the CDR3 reads TGTGCCAGCAGCGCTCAAGGGGCATACGAGCAGTACTTC.

The sample holds a few counts of this clone. CDR3 sequence: CASSPDWSEAFF. The CDR3, as DNA: TGTGCCAGCAGCCCGGACTGGTCTGAAGCTTTCTTT. The rearrangement uses TRBV5-8 and TRBJ1-1, with D unresolved. The length of the CDR3 is 12 residues. V was cut by 4 bases and J by 6 bases, with 10 bases left in between. Germline-derived CDR1 and CDR2 are SGHTS and YDEGEE.

This chain connects TRBV7-8 to TRBJ1-3; D may be TRBD1 (6 bases). Germline V gene sequence: CDR1 SGHVS, CDR2 FQNEAQ. V was pared by 5 bases and J by 4 bases, with 9 bases between. The CDR3 length is 13 residues. This chain's CDR3 is CASSTGPGNTIYF. The CDR3 region has the DNA TGTGCCAGCAGCACAGGGCCCGGAAACACCATATATTTT.

V gene TRBV4-2 combines with J gene TRBJ2-5; a weak D match, TRBD2 (6 bases). This CDR3 spans 15 amino acids. Germline loops: CDR1 LGHNA, CDR2 YNFKEQ. Trimming pared 4 bases from V and 2 bases from J, leaving 14 bases between. This CDR3 reads CASSRGRTVQETQYF. The CDR3 nucleotides read TGTGCCAGCAGCCGGGGGAGGACTGTTCAAGAGACCCAGTACTTC.

The chain recombines TRBV5-1 with TRBJ1-3; possibly TRBD1 for D (6 bases). In germline, CDR1 is SGHRS, CDR2 YFSETQ. The V end was cut by 4 bases, the J end by 0 bases, with 17 bases between. The CDR3 loop spans 17 amino acids. The CDR3 bases are TGCGCCAGCAGCCCCAGGGGACGGATGAGCTCTGGAAACACCATATATTTT. As protein: CASSPRGRMSSGNTIYF.

In its sample, this clone was seen once. The V call is TRBV5-4, the J call TRBJ2-6; perhaps TRBD1 as D (5 bases). The CDR3 length is 16 residues. Germline values: CDR1 SGHNT, CDR2 YYREEE (reference sequence). With 4 bases removed from V and 2 bases from J, the gap between germline ends came to 13 bases. CDR3 loop: CASSHPVGPGANVLTF. The DNA of the CDR3 is TGTGCCAGCAGCCATCCTGTGGGGCCTGGGGCCAACGTCCTGACTTTC.

J is TRBJ2-7 and V is TRBV4-2, with 10 bases fitting TRBD1. The junction had 16 bases not matched to a gene; V was cut back by 4 bases and J by 7 bases. This CDR3 has 17 amino acids. Germline V gene data show CDR1 as LGHNA and CDR2 as YNFKEQ. The CDR3 DNA is TGTGCCAGCAGCCGGCCGAATCCGGGACAGGGGCAGAGGGAGCAGTACTTC. Translation: CASSRPNPGQGQREQYF.

The rearrangement uses TRBV19 and TRBJ2-1; 9 positions match TRBD2. The germline CDR1 and CDR2 sequences are LNHDA and SQIVND (reference sequence). The CDR3 consists of 16 residues. V lost 0 bases, J lost 10 bases, and 10 bases stayed unmatched. CDR3 DNA sequence: TGTGCCAGTAGTATAGACGAAAATAGCGGGAGAACGGAGCAGTTCTTC. Translation gives CASSIDENSGRTEQFF. The complete variable domain, with remaining parts taken from reference TRBV19 and TRBJ2-1, reads DGGITQSPKYLFRKEGQNVTLSCEQNLNHDAMYWYRQDPGQGLRLIYYSQIVNDFQKGDIAEGYSVSREKKESFPLTVTSAQKNPTAFYLCASSIDENSGRTEQFFGPGTRLTVL.

The J gene is TRBJ2-7, the V gene TRBV19; 12 bases fit TRBD2. Germline V gene lookup returns CDR1 LNHDA and CDR2 SQIVND (reference sequence). V lost 8 bases and J lost 2; bases outside the gene matches: 7. CDR3 size: 15 residues. The CDR3 is CASASGRDAAYEQYF. DNA for the CDR3: TGTGCCAGTGCTAGCGGGAGGGATGCGGCCTACGAGCAGTACTTC.

This clone was counted only a few times. The chain recombines TRBV28 with TRBJ2-3, with TRBD2 matching 8 bases. There are 16 residues in the CDR3. CDR1 is MDHEN and CDR2 is SYDVKM in the germline V gene. J gave up 6 bases and V 3 bases, and 11 bases lay outside the gene matches. Written as DNA, the CDR3 is TGTGCCAGCAGTTTCGTTCCTAGCGGGTTTCGGGATACGCAGTATTTT. Protein sequence: CASSFVPSGFRDTQYF.

V and J are TRBV2 and TRBJ2-3; 10 positions agree with TRBD2. Germline V gives CDR1 SNHLY, CDR2 FYNNEI. V gave up 7 bases and J gave up 8 bases; unmatched junction bases: 12. There are 15 residues in the CDR3. The CDR3 protein is CASIPAGGLRGTQYF. The CDR3 region has the DNA TGTGCCAGCATCCCAGCGGGAGGGCTCCGGGGTACGCAGTATTTT.

The chain employs TRBV6-1 and TRBJ2-7; D ambiguous. The CDR3 spans 13 residues. Germline values: CDR1 MNHNS, CDR2 SASEGT. The germline V and J ends were trimmed by 2 bases and 4 bases, with 9 bases remaining between them. CDR3 nucleotides: TGTGCCAGCAGTGAACGGCCCGGGTACGAGCAGTACTTC. This translates into CASSERPGYEQYF.

This clone was seen once. The V call is TRBV12-3 or TRBV12-4, the J call TRBJ1-3; 10 nucleotides align to TRBD1. V shed 8 bases and J 4 bases; nucleotides not matched to a gene: 2. The CDR3 loop spans 13 amino acids. This CDR3 reads CASGQGDGNTIYF. In nucleotides, the CDR3 is TGTGCCAGCGGACAGGGGGACGGAAACACCATATATTTT.

The rearrangement joins TRBV7-2 to TRBJ2-5; 7 bases align to TRBD2. J gave up 6 bases and V 7 bases, and 11 bases lay outside the gene matches. The CDR3 consists of 14 residues. Germline-derived CDR1 and CDR2 are SGHTA and FQGNSA. The CDR3 protein is CASNPTGREKTQYF. CDR3 nucleotide sequence: TGTGCCAGCAACCCGACGGGGAGGGAAAAGACCCAGTACTTC.

The V call is TRBV3-1 (or the pseudogene TRBV3-2), the J call TRBJ1-5; tentative D call: TRBD1 (6 bases). Per the germline V gene, CDR1 is LGHDT and CDR2 is YNNKEL (reference sequence). This CDR3 is 16 amino acids long. Trimming shortened V by 5 bases and J by 2 bases, and 16 bases separated the two germline ends. The CDR3 spells CASSSGGRLGNQPQHF. CDR3 sequence (DNA): TGTGCCAGCAGCTCCGGGGGGCGTTTGGGCAATCAGCCCCAGCATTTT.

The chain couples TRBV18 to TRBJ2-2, with D possibly TRBD1 on 5 matching bases. The ends were cut back, 4 bases at V and 3 bases at J, with 6 bases in the middle. This CDR3 contains 13 residues. Germline values: CDR1 KGHSH, CDR2 LQKENI. CDR3 bases: TGTGCCAGCTCACAACAGGACACCGGGGAGCTGTTTTTT. This translates into CASSQQDTGELFF. The whole variable domain, remainder taken from reference TRBV18 and TRBJ2-2, is NAGVMQNPRHLVRRRGQEARLRCSPMKGHSHVYWYRQLPEEGLKFMVYLQKENIIDESGMPKERFSAEFPKEGPSILRIQQVVRGDSAAYFCASSQQDTGELFFGEGSRLTVL.